The 11 T cell receptor beta chains in this list originate from one sample, sequenced in a study of cytomegalovirus exposure and HLA in healthy donors. With 60 Vbeta and 13 Jbeta primers, the PCR was carried out. Sequencing was performed with immunoSEQ multiplex PCR; in TCRdb, only in-frame clones are kept and a portion is missing. The sample carries about 190,000 clones, more than 70% recorded once. The sequencing input was PBMCs. These receptors were obtained from a man in his thirties or forties in good health and CMV-seropositive.

The V call is TRBV7-2, the J call TRBJ2-2; 10 bases align to TRBD2. The CDR3 is 18 residues long. Germline trimming cut 5 bases from V and 1 base from J; bases unmatched to any gene: 10. The germline gives CDR1 SGHTA, CDR2 FQGNSA. The CDR3 DNA follows: TGTGCCAGCAGCCTAAGGATAGCGGGGGGCCTGAACACCGGGGAGCTGTTTTTT. It encodes CASSLRIAGGLNTGELFF.

V and J are TRBV2 and TRBJ2-7; D is ambiguous. V was cut by 8 bases and J by 3 bases, with 8 bases left in between. Germline-derived CDR1 and CDR2 are SNHLY and FYNNEI. The CDR3 length is 11 residues. DNA of the CDR3: TGTGCCAGCTTAGCATACTACGAGCAGTACTTC. Residues: CASLAYYEQYF.

This chain uses TRBV7-9 with TRBJ2-3; possible D gene TRBD2, 6 bases. Germline V lookup: CDR1 SEHNR, CDR2 FQNEAQ (reference sequence). The CDR3 totals 13 residues. V was clipped by 11 bases and J by 2 bases, with 14 bases between them. Here the CDR3 reads CAGDSGSTDTQYF. Here the CDR3 DNA reads TGTGCCGGGGATAGCGGATCCACAGATACGCAGTATTTT.

This chain joins TRBV5-1 and TRBJ2-6; D not certain. Germline CDR1 reads SGHRS; CDR2 reads YFSETQ. The V and J ends lost 7 bases and 2 bases respectively, with 7 bases between them. The CDR3 extends over 13 amino acids. The CDR3 nucleotides are TGCGCCAGCCTTGAGGCTGGGGCCAACGTCCTGACTTTC. Translated: CASLEAGANVLTF.

This chain connects TRBV5-8 to TRBJ1-5, with D tentatively TRBD1 (5 bases). This CDR3 is built from 15 residues. V was shortened by 5 bases and J by 0 bases, with 12 bases between the two germline ends. Germline V lookup: CDR1 SGHTS, CDR2 YDEGEE. The CDR3 sequence: CASRSGTYSNQPQHF. The CDR3 nucleotides are TGTGCCAGCAGATCCGGGACTTATAGCAATCAGCCCCAGCATTTT.

This clone was seen only once. The chain is built from TRBV5-8 and TRBJ1-2; TRBD1 matches at 9 bases. The CDR3 totals 17 residues. Germline assignment: CDR1 SGHTS and CDR2 YDEGEE. With 2 bases clipped from V and 4 bases from J, the junction kept 12 bases outside the gene matches. This chain's CDR3 is CASSLRSPGTGIYGYTF. In nucleotides, the CDR3 is TGTGCCAGCAGCTTACGGAGTCCCGGGACAGGGATCTATGGCTACACCTTC. Full variable domain (outside the CDR3, taken from reference TRBV5-8 and TRBJ1-2): EAGVTQSPTHLIKTRGQQATLRCSPISGHTSVYWYQQALGLGLQFLLWYDEGEERNRGNFPPRFSGRQFPNYSSELNVNALELEDSALYLCASSLRSPGTGIYGYTFGSGTRLTVV.

This clone was picked up a small number of times. CDR3 loop: CASSVGVGLETQYF. CDR3 DNA: TGTGCCAGCAGCGTAGGGGTGGGGCTGGAGACCCAGTACTTC. V usage is TRBV9 and J usage is TRBJ2-5, with D possibly TRBD1 on 5 matching bases. The V end was cut by 0 bases, the J end by 5 bases, with 11 bases between. The CDR3 is 14 residues long. Germline-derived CDR1 and CDR2 are SGDLS and YYNGEE.

The chain carries TRBV5-4 and TRBJ2-1, with D possibly TRBD2 on 6 matching bases. Germline V lookup: CDR1 SGHNT, CDR2 YYREEE (reference sequence). With 0 bases removed from V and 7 bases from J, the gap between germline ends came to 17 bases. The CDR3 consists of 16 residues. The CDR3 DNA reads as TGTGCCAGCAGCTTGGAGGGGACTCGGACGGGTAATGAGCAGTTCTTC. It encodes CASSLEGTRTGNEQFF. Looking up the rest from reference TRBV5-4 and TRBJ2-1 gives the full variable domain: ETGVTQSPTHLIKTRGQQVTLRCSSQSGHNTVSWYQQALGQGPQFIFQYYREEENGRGNFPPRFSGLQFPNYSSELNVNALELDDSALYLCASSLEGTRTGNEQFFGPGTRLTVL.

This CDR3 is CASSPGTRNNEQFF. DNA for the CDR3: TGTGCCAGCAGTCCCGGGACTAGGAACAATGAGCAGTTCTTC. The chain is built from TRBV6-4 and TRBJ2-1, with 8 positions matching TRBD2. The CDR3 has 14 amino acids. Germline CDR1 reads MRHNA; CDR2 reads SNTAGT. V shed 5 bases and J 5 bases; nucleotides not matched to a gene: 5.

A few counts support this clone. This sequence joins TRBV12-5 and TRBJ2-7, with 7 bases fitting TRBD1. The CDR3 runs to 14 residues. The V gene end was trimmed by 1 base and the J gene end by 5 bases; junction bases not matched to a gene: 5. The germline V gene encodes CDR1 LGHNT and CDR2 FRNRAP. Here the CDR3 DNA reads TGTGCTAGTGGTTTGGCGACAGGGTTCAACGAGCAGTACTTC. It encodes CASGLATGFNEQYF.

This clone is a singleton in its sample. The sample has other DNA sequences that encode this CDR3 too. The chain has TRBV7-9 and TRBJ1-1, with TRBD1 matching 8 bases. This CDR3 has 14 residues. Germline V gene lookup returns CDR1 SEHNR and CDR2 FQNEAQ (reference sequence). The V and J ends lost 3 bases and 5 bases, in that order; junction bases with no gene match: 5. This CDR3 is CASSFGQGGTEAFF. In DNA, the CDR3 is TGTGCCAGCAGCTTCGGACAGGGAGGGACTGAAGCTTTCTTT.